This T cell receptor beta chain originates from a study of blood T cell repertoires in COVID-19. This clone has just a few counts. Clones were read by immunoSEQ multiplex PCR, and TCRdb kept only the in-frame ones, dropping some. The sample has around 220,000 clones, roughly 80% seen once. This CDR3 comprises 19 residues. Trimming stripped 5 bases from V and 0 bases from J, with 20 bases between. CDR1 is SGHVS and CDR2 is FQNEAQ in the germline V gene. The TCR originated in a woman of 80 years or more with COVID-19, enrolled during active disease. The gene calls are TRBV7-8 and TRBJ2-6; tentatively, D is TRBD1 (5 bases). The sequenced sample was peripheral blood. CDR3 in amino acids: CASSLQGLSESSGANVLTF. As DNA, the CDR3 is TGTGCCAGCAGCCTGCAGGGCCTTTCGGAGAGCTCTGGGGCCAACGTCCTGACTTTC.